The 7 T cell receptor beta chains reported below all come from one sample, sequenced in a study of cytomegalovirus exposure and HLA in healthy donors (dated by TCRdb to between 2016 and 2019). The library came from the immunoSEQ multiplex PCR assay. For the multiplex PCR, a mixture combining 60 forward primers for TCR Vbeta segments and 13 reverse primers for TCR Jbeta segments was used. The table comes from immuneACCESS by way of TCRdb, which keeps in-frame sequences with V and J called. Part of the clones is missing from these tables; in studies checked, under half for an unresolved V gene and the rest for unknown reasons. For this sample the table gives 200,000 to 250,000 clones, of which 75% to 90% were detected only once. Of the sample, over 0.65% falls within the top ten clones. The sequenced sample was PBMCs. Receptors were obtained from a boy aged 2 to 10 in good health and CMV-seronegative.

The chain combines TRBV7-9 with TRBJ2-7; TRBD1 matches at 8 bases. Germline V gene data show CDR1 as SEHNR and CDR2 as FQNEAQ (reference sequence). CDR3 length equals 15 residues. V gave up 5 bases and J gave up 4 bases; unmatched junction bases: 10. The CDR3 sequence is CASSPYQGAIYEQYF. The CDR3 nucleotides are TGTGCCAGCAGCCCCTACCAGGGGGCGATTTACGAGCAGTACTTC.

The CDR3 coding sequence is TGTGCCAGCGCCTGGGCACAAAGCACAGATACGCAGTATTTT. Amino acids: CASAWAQSTDTQYF. V is TRBV27 and J is TRBJ2-3; unclear D gene. V lost 8 bases and J 0 bases, leaving 12 bases between the germline ends. The germline V gene encodes CDR1 MNHEY and CDR2 SMNVEV (reference sequence). The CDR3 loop spans 14 amino acids.

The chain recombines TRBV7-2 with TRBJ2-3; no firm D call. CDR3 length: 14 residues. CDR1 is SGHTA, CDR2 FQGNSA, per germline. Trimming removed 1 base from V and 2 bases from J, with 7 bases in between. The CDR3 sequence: CASSLELSTDTQYF. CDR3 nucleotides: TGTGCCAGCAGCTTAGAACTCTCCACAGATACGCAGTATTTT.

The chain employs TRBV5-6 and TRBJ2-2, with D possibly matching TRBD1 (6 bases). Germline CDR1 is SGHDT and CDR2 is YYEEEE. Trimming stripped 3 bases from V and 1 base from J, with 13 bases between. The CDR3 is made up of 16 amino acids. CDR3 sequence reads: CASSWGQRLNTGELFF. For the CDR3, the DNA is TGTGCCAGCAGCTGGGGACAACGATTGAACACCGGGGAGCTGTTTTTT.

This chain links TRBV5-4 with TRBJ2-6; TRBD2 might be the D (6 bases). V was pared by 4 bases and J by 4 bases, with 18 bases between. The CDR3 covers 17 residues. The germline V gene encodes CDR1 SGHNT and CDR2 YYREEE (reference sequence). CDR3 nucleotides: TGTGCCAGCAGCAGAACGACAGTCGGGGGAGGGGCCAACGTCCTGACTTTC. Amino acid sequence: CASSRTTVGGGANVLTF.

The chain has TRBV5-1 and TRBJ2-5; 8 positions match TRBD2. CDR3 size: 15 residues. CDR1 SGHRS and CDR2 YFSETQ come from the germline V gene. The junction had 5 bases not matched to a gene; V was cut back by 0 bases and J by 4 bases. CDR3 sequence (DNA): TGCGCCAGCAGCTTGGAAGCGGGAGAAGGAGAGACCCAGTACTTC. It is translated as CASSLEAGEGETQYF.

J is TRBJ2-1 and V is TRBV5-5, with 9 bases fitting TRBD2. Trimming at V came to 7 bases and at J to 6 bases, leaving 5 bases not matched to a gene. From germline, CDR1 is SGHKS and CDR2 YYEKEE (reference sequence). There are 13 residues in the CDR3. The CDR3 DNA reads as TGTGCCAGCGAGCGGGAGGCCTTCAATGAGCAGTTCTTC. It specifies CASEREAFNEQFF.